This TCR beta chain was retrieved from a study of cytomegalovirus exposure and HLA in healthy donors. The PCR made use of 60 Vbeta and 13 Jbeta primers. Generated by immunoSEQ multiplex PCR, the TCRdb table keeps only in-frame clones and is missing some. The repertoire includes some 99,000 clones, roughly 79% of them detected once, and approximately 7.7% sits in the top ten. Trimming stripped 4 bases from V and 1 base from J, with 13 bases between. This CDR3 has 15 amino acids. Germline-derived CDR1 and CDR2 are KGHSY and FQNENV. The sequenced sample was PBMCs. The TCR sequence derives from a woman between 50 and 59 years old in good health and CMV-seropositive. V and J are TRBV16 and TRBJ2-5; the D gene is possibly TRBD2 (6 bases). The CDR3 nucleotides are TGTGCCAGCAGCCGAGCCCTAGCGATCCAAGAGACCCAGTACTTC. Translation gives CASSRALAIQETQYF.